The next 25 T cell receptor beta chains were all read from a single sample in a study of human T cells and chemical hapten exposure. TCRdb processed the RACE reads anew with MiXCR; each CDR3 protein has one entry. Among 120,000 or so distinct CDR3 sequences listed, around an eighth were seen once. Time point described: pre-sensitization, week 0. Treatment denoted: therapeutic diphenylcyclopropenone sensitization with weekly scalp DPC. Source: whole blood, taken in connection with sensitization to the hapten diphenylcyclopropenone (DPC). The receptors originated from a woman younger than 30 with alopecia areata. Some clones in this sample may be carry-over from other donors' samples.

This clonotype was seen more than once but under ten times. The rearrangement links TRBV6-2 or TRBV6-3 to TRBJ2-7, with unresolved D. V lost 1 base and J lost 3, with 7 bases in between. CDR3 length: 13 amino acids. Per germline, CDR1 MNHEY and CDR2 SVGEGT. The DNA for the CDR3 is TGTGCCAGCAGTTACTTGAGGTACTACGAGCAGTACTTC. Protein: CASSYLRYYEQYF.

This chain connects TRBV7-3 to TRBJ2-1, with 10 bases that match TRBD2. V was clipped by 5 bases and J by 4 bases; unmatched bases: 8. CDR3 length: 16 amino acids. Germline lookup yields CDR1 SGHTA and CDR2 FQGTGA. In DNA form, the CDR3 reads TGTGCCAGCAGCCCCCAACTAGCGGGGAGTTACAATGAGCAGTTCTTC. This translates into CASSPQLAGSYNEQFF. The full variable domain, rest sourced from reference TRBV7-3 and TRBJ2-1, is GAGVSQTPSNKVTEKGKYVELRCDPISGHTALYWYRQSLGQGPEFLIYFQGTGAADDSGLPNDRFFAVRPEGSVSTLKIQRTERGDSAVYLCASSPQLAGSYNEQFFGPGTRLTVL.

This clonotype was detected only a few times. The chain joins TRBV4-1 to TRBJ2-1; 9 bases match TRBD2. Germline V gene data show CDR1 as MGHRA and CDR2 as YSYEKL. This CDR3 is built from 13 residues. The V segment lost 6 bases and the J segment 6 bases; nucleotides outside the gene matches: 3. CDR3 region: CASRLAGSNEQFF. The CDR3 region has the DNA TGCGCCAGCAGACTAGCGGGTTCCAATGAGCAGTTCTTC.

This clonotype was found a few times. V usage is TRBV19 and J usage is TRBJ2-3, with TRBD2 matching 7 bases. From germline, CDR1 is LNHDA and CDR2 SQIVND (reference sequence). J lost 0 bases, V lost 2 bases, and 11 bases had no gene match. The CDR3 totals 18 residues. CDR3 DNA: TGTGCCAGTAGTATAAGGCTTTTGGGGGGGGAAAGCACAGATACGCAGTATTTT. The encoded protein is CASSIRLLGGESTDTQYF. Combining the CDR3 with reference TRBV19 and TRBJ2-3 gives the whole variable domain DGGITQSPKYLFRKEGQNVTLSCEQNLNHDAMYWYRQDPGQGLRLIYYSQIVNDFQKGDIAEGYSVSREKKESFPLTVTSAQKNPTAFYLCASSIRLLGGESTDTQYFGPGTRLTVL.

In this sample, this clonotype turned up a few times. The chain joins TRBV7-9 to TRBJ2-7; 10 nucleotides align to TRBD1. The CDR3 loop spans 15 amino acids. Germline V CDR1 and CDR2: SEHNR, FQNEAQ (reference sequence). V lost 2 bases to trimming and J lost 4 bases; unmatched junction nucleotides: 5. The CDR3 is CASSLWGQGSYEQYF. The CDR3 DNA follows: TGTGCCAGCAGCTTATGGGGACAGGGGTCGTACGAGCAGTACTTC.

The V and J genes are TRBV9 and TRBJ2-5; TRBD1 aligns across 12 bases. Trimming at V came to 4 bases and at J to 5 bases, leaving 6 bases not matched to a gene. This CDR3 contains 15 residues. The V gene's germline CDR1 is SGDLS and CDR2 YYNGEE. DNA for the CDR3: TGTGCCAGCAGCCACCGGGACAGGGGGCCGGAGACCCAGTACTTC. It yields the protein CASSHRDRGPETQYF.

The gene calls are TRBV2 and TRBJ2-7; D gene ambiguous. The CDR3 loop spans 13 amino acids. Trimming stripped 8 bases from V and 3 bases from J, with 14 bases between. The germline gives CDR1 SNHLY, CDR2 FYNNEI. The CDR3 is CASGFTENYEQYF. CDR3 in DNA: TGTGCCAGCGGTTTTACGGAGAACTACGAGCAGTACTTC.

This clonotype was counted between two and nine times. This chain connects TRBV9 to TRBJ2-2; a weak D match, TRBD1 (6 bases). Trimming took 2 bases from V and 3 from J, leaving 11 bases between them. This CDR3 contains 15 residues. Germline V gives CDR1 SGDLS, CDR2 YYNGEE. The CDR3 sequence: CASSVQGSDTGELFF. The CDR3 DNA sequence: TGTGCCAGCAGCGTCCAGGGGTCGGACACCGGGGAGCTGTTTTTT.

This clonotype appeared many times. The rearrangement uses TRBV13 and TRBJ1-2; D perhaps matches TRBD1 (5 bases). This CDR3 spans 12 amino acids. V lost 4 bases and J lost 11, with 14 bases in between. Germline V gene data show CDR1 as PRHDT and CDR2 as FYEKMQ (reference sequence). The CDR3 DNA follows: TGTGCCAGCAGCTCGGGCGGCAGGGAGTACACCTTC. It yields the protein CASSSGGREYTF.

J is TRBJ2-1 and V is TRBV12-3 or TRBV12-4; no clear D gene. V was clipped by 6 bases and J by 8 bases, with 11 bases between them. This CDR3 is 12 amino acids long. The CDR3 reads CASRRSAHEQFF. DNA of the CDR3: TGTGCCAGCAGGCGTAGTGCGCATGAGCAGTTCTTC.

The table lists this clonotype with a few counts. This chain uses TRBV18 with TRBJ1-5, with D hard to call. The CDR3 spans 13 residues. V was shortened by 5 bases and J by 3 bases, with 8 bases between the two germline ends. Germline V gene sequence: CDR1 KGHSH, CDR2 LQKENI. The chain's CDR3 is CASSELLNQPQHF. The CDR3 nucleotides are TGTGCCAGCTCAGAACTACTCAATCAGCCCCAGCATTTT.

Notes on this clonotype: This may be a read error: a much more frequent sequence differs by one nucleotide. V and J are TRBV7-8 and TRBJ1-1; TRBD1 might be the D (5 bases). The CDR3 loop spans 15 amino acids. The germline V gene has CDR1 SGHVS and CDR2 FQNEAQ. The CDR3 DNA follows: TGTGTCAGCAGCTTAGTGATGAGGGGAAACACTGAAGCTTTCTTT. It encodes CVSSLVMRGNTEAFF. Combining the CDR3 with reference TRBV7-8 and TRBJ1-1 gives the whole variable domain GAGVSQSPRYKVAKRGQDVALRCDPISGHVSLFWYQQALGQGPEFLTYFQNEAQLDKSGLPSDRFFAERPEGSVSTLKIQRTQQEDSAVYLCVSSLVMRGNTEAFFGQGTRLTVV.

This clonotype was detected many times. The rearrangement links TRBV7-2 to TRBJ1-2; D not resolved. The CDR3 spans 15 residues. The V and J ends lost 0 bases and 3 bases respectively, with 11 bases between them. CDR1 is SGHTA and CDR2 is FQGNSA in the germline V gene. Here the CDR3 DNA reads TGTGCCAGCAGCTTAGCGGGCTACCGGGACTATGGCTACACCTTC. This codes for CASSLAGYRDYGYTF.

Many counts were recorded for this clonotype. V gene TRBV12-3 or TRBV12-4 combines with J gene TRBJ1-5; 8 bases are a match to TRBD1. V gave up 6 bases and J gave up 7 bases; unmatched junction bases: 17. The length of the CDR3 is 17 residues. The CDR3, as DNA: TGTGCCAGCAGCTATTTGATGGGGACAGGAGGAAGCCAGCCCCAGCATTTT. Its translation is CASSYLMGTGGSQPQHF.

V usage is TRBV7-2 and J usage is TRBJ1-6, with D tentatively TRBD1 (5 bases). CDR1 and CDR2 from the germline V gene are SGHTA and FQGNSA. This CDR3 region has 16 residues. V dropped 4 bases and J dropped 0 bases, with 10 bases sitting between them. In DNA form, the CDR3 reads TGTGCCAGCAGCTGGGACCCAAGCTCCTATAATTCACCCCTCCACTTT. Amino acid sequence: CASSWDPSSYNSPLHF.

This chain uses TRBV7-6 with TRBJ2-3, with 7 positions matching TRBD1. The CDR3 has 15 amino acids. Looked up from germline, CDR1 is SGHVS and CDR2 is FNYEAQ. The V and J ends lost 3 bases and 1 base, in that order; junction bases with no gene match: 4. Here the CDR3 reads CASSFNRGGTDTQYF. CDR3 nucleotide sequence: TGTGCCAGCAGCTTCAACAGGGGTGGCACAGATACGCAGTATTTT.

This chain connects TRBV4-3 to TRBJ2-1; the D gene is possibly TRBD1 (6 bases). Germline loops: CDR1 LGHNA, CDR2 YSLEER. This CDR3 is built from 15 residues. Trimming stripped 4 bases from V and 1 base from J, with 11 bases between. Written as DNA, the CDR3 is TGCGCCAGCAGCCGGATACAGGGTTCCTACAATGAGCAGTTCTTC. Amino acid sequence: CASSRIQGSYNEQFF.

This sequence joins TRBV7-2 and TRBJ1-2; maybe TRBD1 (6 bases). This CDR3 is built from 14 residues. Germline assignment: CDR1 SGHTA and CDR2 FQGNSA. V gave up 4 bases and J gave up 6 bases, with 15 bases separating them. The CDR3 DNA is TGTGCCAGCAGCTCTCAACAGGGAAGGGATGGCTACACCTTC. This codes for CASSSQQGRDGYTF.

The sample holds many counts of this clonotype. V usage is TRBV20-1 and J usage is TRBJ1-6; 8 nucleotides match TRBD1. The CDR3 loop spans 15 amino acids. Germline CDR1 and CDR2: DFQATT and SNEGSKA (reference sequence). Trimming removed 3 bases from V and 9 bases from J; junction bases left unmatched: 10. The CDR3 DNA follows: TGCAGTGCTAGCGATGCGGACAGGGATAGTTCACCCCTCCACTTT. It codes for CSASDADRDSSPLHF.

The CDR3 DNA is TGTGCCAGCAGCTTAGCCCGGACAGGGGGCCGGCTGAACACTGAAGCTTTCTTT. Its protein product is CASSLARTGGRLNTEAFF. The chain uses TRBV13 and TRBJ1-1, with 11 nucleotides matching TRBD1. There are 18 residues in the CDR3. CDR1 and CDR2 (germline): PRHDT, FYEKMQ (reference sequence). The trim removed 1 base at V and 0 bases at J, leaving 7 bases unmatched.

This clonotype was detected a few times. J is TRBJ1-5 and V is TRBV12-3 or TRBV12-4; 7 bases match TRBD1. The CDR3 totals 17 residues. V shed 5 bases, J shed 0 bases, and the junction held 10 bases outside the gene matches. CDR3: CASSTRQGVVSNQPQHF. The CDR3, as DNA: TGTGCCAGCAGTACGCGCCAGGGGGTCGTTAGCAATCAGCCCCAGCATTTT.

This clonotype was recorded a few times. This rearrangement joins TRBV4-2 to TRBJ1-2; no reliable D call. V was trimmed by 0 bases and J by 7 bases, leaving 15 bases between them. The CDR3 loop spans 15 amino acids. Germline CDR1 is LGHNA and CDR2 is YNFKEQ. The CDR3 region is CASSQDPKGASGYTF. In DNA, the CDR3 is TGTGCCAGCAGCCAAGACCCCAAGGGTGCGTCTGGCTACACCTTC.

This clonotype was recorded many times. The chain couples TRBV9 to TRBJ2-3; no clear D. The CDR3 covers 13 residues. V was shortened by 1 base and J by 4 bases, with 7 bases between the two germline ends. Germline lookup yields CDR1 SGDLS and CDR2 YYNGEE. The CDR3 coding sequence is TGTGCCAGCAGCGTACCTGGATCAGATACGCAGTATTTT. Residues: CASSVPGSDTQYF.

This clonotype was picked up many times. The chain employs TRBV20-1 and TRBJ2-2; 13 bases line up with TRBD2. V lost 5 bases, J lost 6 bases, and 3 bases stayed unmatched. CDR1 is DFQATT and CDR2 is SNEGSKA in the germline V gene (reference sequence). The CDR3 covers 14 residues. The chain's CDR3 is CSAGLAGVAGELFF. CDR3 DNA sequence: TGCAGTGCTGGACTAGCGGGGGTCGCCGGGGAGCTGTTTTTT.

There are a few counts of this clonotype. V is TRBV30 and J is TRBJ1-1; D call uncertain. CDR1 and CDR2 from the germline V gene are GTSNPN and SVGIG (reference sequence). CDR3 length: 15 amino acids. V lost 0 bases, J lost 5 bases, and 16 bases lay in between. The CDR3 sequence: CAWSVRGTMRTEAFF. The CDR3 DNA is TGTGCCTGGAGTGTAAGAGGCACTATGAGGACTGAAGCTTTCTTT.